What follows are 32 T cell receptor beta chains derived from one specimen sequenced in a study of cytomegalovirus exposure and HLA in healthy donors. The PCR had 60 Vbeta and 13 Jbeta primers. Assay: immunoSEQ multiplex PCR; the TCRdb copy retains only in-frame clones and omits some. The sample contains under 250,000 clones, about 80% of which appear only once. The sample taken for sequencing was PBMCs. The receptor set was obtained from a woman aged 60 to 75 in good health and CMV-seropositive.

This clone was observed a handful of times. This chain connects TRBV12-2 to TRBJ2-3; the table's D call TRBD2 went unverified against the DNA. TRBV12-2 is annotated as a pseudogene. The CDR3 loop spans 17 amino acids. The CDR3 DNA reads TGTGCAAGTCGCTTAGCCAGGACTAGCGGGAGCACAGATACGCAGTATTTT. This codes for CASRLARTSGSTDTQYF.

The rearrangement uses TRBV30 and TRBJ2-3; D is possibly TRBD1 (5 bases). From germline, CDR1 is GTSNPN and CDR2 SVGIG (reference sequence). V was clipped by 3 bases and J by 0 bases, with 13 bases between them. The CDR3 loop spans 15 amino acids. The CDR3 DNA reads as TGTGCCTGGAGAATAAAGGGGCTAAGCACAGATACGCAGTATTTT. The encoded protein is CAWRIKGLSTDTQYF.

The gene calls are TRBV4-1 and TRBJ1-2; TRBD1 agrees at 12 bases. The CDR3 runs 14 residues. Trimming removed 1 base from V and 8 bases from J; junction bases left unmatched: 2. CDR1 is MGHRA and CDR2 is YSYEKL in the germline V gene. The CDR3 region has the DNA TGCGCCAGCAGCCAAGGGGACAGGGGGCACGGCTACACCTTC. It codes for CASSQGDRGHGYTF.

CDR3: CASSQDRGLKTQYF. CDR3 coding DNA: TGTGCCAGCAGCCAGGACAGGGGGCTGAAGACCCAGTACTTC. The chain links TRBV11-2 to TRBJ2-5; 11 bases match TRBD1. Trimming removed 5 bases from V and 6 bases from J; junction bases left unmatched: 5. CDR1 is SGHAT and CDR2 is FQNNGV in the germline V gene. CDR3 length: 14 amino acids.

The chain has TRBV27 and TRBJ2-4, with unresolved D. Trimming shortened V by 0 bases and J by 0 bases, and 3 bases separated the two germline ends. CDR1 MNHEY and CDR2 SMNVEV come from the germline V gene (reference sequence). The CDR3 contains 14 residues. The DNA of the CDR3 is TGTGCCAGCAGTTTATCCCTAGCCAAAAACATTCAGTACTTC. Its translation is CASSLSLAKNIQYF.

This chain joins TRBV6-5 and TRBJ2-7, with 11 nucleotides matching TRBD2. The CDR3 is 15 residues long. The J segment lost 3 bases and the V segment lost 4 bases, leaving 5 bases of the junction unmatched. Germline V CDR1 and CDR2: MNHEY, SVGAGI. CDR3 DNA sequence: TGTGCCAGCAGTTTTACTAGCGGGAGTGACTACGAGCAGTACTTC. It yields the protein CASSFTSGSDYEQYF.

The chain carries TRBV12-5 and TRBJ1-1; TRBD1 agrees at 7 bases. This CDR3 region has 16 residues. V trimming: 5 bases; J trimming: 0 bases; junction bases outside the gene matches: 9. Per the germline V gene, CDR1 is LGHNT and CDR2 is FRNRAP. The DNA of the CDR3 is TGTGCTAGTGGTCCGCAACCCGACAGGGTGAACACTGAAGCTTTCTTT. It specifies CASGPQPDRVNTEAFF.

This chain's CDR3 is CASSALLGPYEQYF. In DNA, the CDR3 is TGTGCCAGCAGTGCTTTATTGGGCCCCTACGAGCAGTACTTC. The chain links TRBV2 to TRBJ2-7; no firm D call. Trimming removed 4 bases at V and 2 bases at J, with 12 bases between. Germline assignment: CDR1 SNHLY and CDR2 FYNNEI. There are 14 residues in the CDR3.

This chain connects TRBV28 to TRBJ1-2, with D tentatively TRBD1 (5 bases). Trimming stripped 6 bases from V and 4 bases from J, with 18 bases between. The CDR3 extends over 15 amino acids. Per germline, CDR1 MDHEN and CDR2 SYDVKM. The CDR3, as DNA: TGTGCCAGCAGAATTGGGGCAGTTAGAGGCTATGGCTACACCTTC. Translation gives CASRIGAVRGYGYTF.

This clone was found once. V is TRBV5-4 and J is TRBJ2-5; 11 bases map to TRBD2. Germline V gene sequence: CDR1 SGHNT, CDR2 YYREEE (reference sequence). After removal of 4 bases from V and 1 base from J, the junction contained 6 bases not matched to a gene. The CDR3 sequence is 16 residues long. The CDR3 sequence: CASSHGLAGLQETQYF. In DNA form, the CDR3 reads TGTGCCAGCAGCCACGGACTAGCGGGTCTCCAAGAGACCCAGTACTTC.

The CDR3 nucleotides read TGCGCCAGCGGACCGACCGGGGAGACTGAAGCTTTCTTT. Encoded protein: CASGPTGETEAFF. J is TRBJ1-1 and V is TRBV5-1; D unclear. CDR1 is SGHRS and CDR2 is YFSETQ in the germline V gene. Trimming took off 7 bases at V and 5 bases at J, with 15 bases between the two ends. The CDR3 spans 13 residues.

The chain joins TRBV30 to TRBJ2-1; possibly TRBD2 for D (6 bases). Trimming took 0 bases from V and 5 from J, leaving 11 bases between them. Germline CDR1 is GTSNPN and CDR2 is SVGIG (reference sequence). CDR3 length equals 14 residues. The CDR3 spells CAWSVPGLNNEQFF. The CDR3 region has the DNA TGTGCCTGGAGTGTACCGGGACTTAACAATGAGCAGTTCTTC.

The chain has TRBV30 and TRBJ1-3; D uncertain. The CDR3 runs 10 residues. CDR1 GTSNPN and CDR2 SVGIG come from the germline V gene (reference sequence). The V end lost 4 bases, the J end lost 10 bases, and 8 bases lay between the germline ends. CDR3 region: CAWTGKTIYF. CDR3 bases: TGTGCCTGGACGGGGAAGACCATATATTTT.

The chain has TRBV6-5 and TRBJ2-7; TRBD1 is a possible D gene (5 bases). Germline V gene sequence: CDR1 MNHEY, CDR2 SVGAGI. Trimming removed 2 bases at V and 2 bases at J, with 7 bases between. The CDR3 length is 13 residues. The CDR3 protein is CASSYGAAYEQYF. DNA for the CDR3: TGTGCCAGCAGTTACGGGGCAGCCTACGAGCAGTACTTC.

V and J are TRBV5-6 and TRBJ2-1; 10 bases map to TRBD2. The CDR3 covers 18 residues. V trimming: 1 base; J trimming: 7 bases; junction bases outside the gene matches: 14. In germline, CDR1 is SGHDT, CDR2 YYEEEE. CDR3 region: CASSLLGASGSQGNEQFF. CDR3 sequence (DNA): TGTGCCAGCAGCTTGTTAGGGGCTAGCGGGAGCCAGGGGAATGAGCAGTTCTTC.

This chain connects TRBV29-1 to TRBJ1-2; D may be TRBD1 (5 bases). Trimming shortened V by 6 bases and J by 5 bases, and 16 bases separated the two germline ends. CDR1 and CDR2 from the germline V gene are SQVTM and ANQGSEA. The CDR3 sequence is 13 residues long. CDR3 amino acids: CSVGGTAEYGYTF. The CDR3 coding sequence is TGCAGCGTAGGCGGGACGGCTGAATATGGCTACACCTTC.

The chain couples TRBV12-5 to TRBJ1-1, with 7 bases aligning to TRBD1. CDR3 size: 12 residues. The V and J ends lost 1 base and 10 bases, in that order; junction bases with no gene match: 3. Germline loops: CDR1 LGHNT, CDR2 FRNRAP. DNA for the CDR3: TGTGCTAGTGGTTTGGGACAGGGCCCAGCTTTCTTT. Protein: CASGLGQGPAFF.

This chain's CDR3 is CASSLERSTEAFF. The DNA of the CDR3 is TGTGCCAGCAGCTTAGAGAGGAGCACTGAAGCTTTCTTT. The chain recombines TRBV11-3 with TRBJ1-1; D remains unclear. The length of the CDR3 is 13 residues. From germline, CDR1 is SGHNT and CDR2 YENEEA. The V and J ends lost 0 bases and 4 bases respectively, with 6 bases between them.

The V and J genes are TRBV19 and TRBJ2-7; 11 nucleotides line up with TRBD2. The CDR3 covers 15 residues. The germline gives CDR1 LNHDA, CDR2 SQIVND (reference sequence). The V gene end was trimmed by 7 bases and the J gene end by 1 base; junction bases not matched to a gene: 6. CDR3 DNA sequence: TGTGCCAGTACCGTAGCGGGAGGGACTTCCTACGAGCAGTACTTC. Translating it yields CASTVAGGTSYEQYF.

V gene TRBV5-1 combines with J gene TRBJ1-4; 10 bases agree with TRBD1. The V gene end was trimmed by 4 bases and the J gene end by 8 bases; junction bases not matched to a gene: 5. CDR1 and CDR2 from the germline V gene are SGHRS and YFSETQ. There are 14 residues in the CDR3. The DNA for the CDR3 is TGCGCCAGCAGCAGGGACAGGGGAGAGGAAAAACTGTTTTTT. Translated, it gives CASSRDRGEEKLFF.

V usage is TRBV27 and J usage is TRBJ2-7; 15 positions match TRBD2. Germline-derived CDR1 and CDR2 are MNHEY and SMNVEV (reference sequence). V lost 8 bases and J lost 1; bases outside the gene matches: 9. The CDR3 has 17 residues. The CDR3 DNA is TGTGCCAGCCGTCAGAGGGGGACTAGCGGGGGGTCCTACGAGCAGTACTTC. It encodes CASRQRGTSGGSYEQYF.

This chain links TRBV5-1 with TRBJ2-7; TRBD2 aligns across 10 bases. The length of the CDR3 is 15 residues. V lost 0 bases and J lost 2; bases outside the gene matches: 2. Germline V CDR1 and CDR2: SGHRS, YFSETQ. CDR3 region: CASSLVLAGAYEQYF. The CDR3 DNA reads as TGCGCCAGCAGCTTGGTCCTAGCGGGAGCCTACGAGCAGTACTTC. Full variable domain (remainder filled in from reference TRBV5-1 and TRBJ2-7): KAGVTQTPRYLIKTRGQQVTLSCSPISGHRSVSWYQQTPGQGLQFLFEYFSETQRNKGNFPGRFSGRQFSNSRSEMNVSTLELGDSALYLCASSLVLAGAYEQYFGPGTRLTVT.

The chain carries TRBV30 and TRBJ2-5; D is perhaps TRBD2 (6 bases). The V end was cut by 1 base, the J end by 4 bases, with 13 bases between. The CDR3 is 14 amino acids. From germline, CDR1 is GTSNPN and CDR2 SVGIG (reference sequence). In DNA form, the CDR3 reads TGTGCCTGGAGTGCCCCACCCGGGGGAGAGACCCAGTACTTC. The encoded protein is CAWSAPPGGETQYF.

There are a few counts of this clone. V is TRBV27 and J is TRBJ2-7; D uncertain. V dropped 2 bases and J dropped 3 bases, with 11 bases sitting between them. Germline CDR1 reads MNHEY; CDR2 reads SMNVEV (reference sequence). CDR3 size: 14 residues. This CDR3 is CASSLVAQNYEQYF. Here the CDR3 DNA reads TGTGCCAGCAGTTTAGTTGCGCAAAACTACGAGCAGTACTTC.

The rearrangement joins TRBV5-1 to TRBJ2-1; 10 bases are shared with TRBD2. CDR3 length equals 15 residues. In germline, CDR1 is SGHRS, CDR2 YFSETQ. J was trimmed by 2 bases and V by 3 bases; bases with no gene match: 2. DNA for the CDR3: TGCGCCAGCAGCTCAGCGGGAGGGCCCTACAATGAGCAGTTCTTC. It encodes CASSSAGGPYNEQFF.

The chain joins TRBV2 to TRBJ1-4; D is uncertain. Trimming took off 4 bases at V and 5 bases at J, with 11 bases between the two ends. The germline V gene has CDR1 SNHLY and CDR2 FYNNEI. This CDR3 contains 14 residues. CDR3 DNA sequence: TGTGCCAGCAGTGGGTTCAGCGCAAATGAAAAACTGTTTTTT. Protein product: CASSGFSANEKLFF.

This rearrangement joins TRBV13 to TRBJ2-3, with D possibly being TRBD2 (7 bases). This CDR3 region has 17 residues. The V and J ends lost 5 bases and 5 bases respectively, with 23 bases between them. Germline V gene sequence: CDR1 PRHDT, CDR2 FYEKMQ (reference sequence). In nucleotides, the CDR3 is TGTGCCAGCAGCCGCCCGTACGGGGGGCAGCGGGAAGATACGCAGTATTTT. Its translation is CASSRPYGGQREDTQYF.

CDR3 sequence (DNA): TGTGCCAGCGGGAGGGGGGTGGAGGTTCAGCCCCAGCATTTT. It codes for CASGRGVEVQPQHF. The rearrangement links TRBV6-1 to TRBJ1-5; TRBD1 is a possible D gene (6 bases). Looked up from germline, CDR1 is MNHNS and CDR2 is SASEGT. The CDR3 runs to 14 residues. Trimming left V 8 bases short and J 6 bases short, with 17 bases between.

This chain joins TRBV19 and TRBJ1-2; D ambiguous. Germline V gene sequence: CDR1 LNHDA, CDR2 SQIVND (reference sequence). Between the trimmed V and J ends, which lost 3 bases and 4 bases, there was a span of 15 bases. The CDR3 runs 15 residues. CDR3 protein: CASSMLTRESYGYTF. The CDR3 DNA sequence: TGTGCCAGTAGTATGCTCACACGGGAGAGCTATGGCTACACCTTC.

V usage is TRBV27 and J usage is TRBJ2-1; 11 bases are a match to TRBD2. There are 15 residues in the CDR3. Trimming cost V 7 bases and J 9 bases; bases outside gene matches: 11. Germline CDR1 reads MNHEY; CDR2 reads SMNVEV (reference sequence). CDR3 DNA sequence: TGTGCCAGCACCCCCGGGACTAGCGGTAGGGGTGAGCAGTTCTTC. Its protein is CASTPGTSGRGEQFF.

The chain carries TRBV6-1 and TRBJ2-5; 7 nucleotides line up with TRBD2. Germline CDR1 reads MNHNS; CDR2 reads SASEGT. V was pared by 2 bases and J by 3 bases, with 9 bases of the junction left unmatched. CDR3 length: 16 residues. The CDR3 DNA is TGTGCCAGCAGTGAATATAGGCCTAGCGGAAAAGAGACCCAGTACTTC. Residues: CASSEYRPSGKETQYF.

The chain carries TRBV30 and TRBJ2-1, with 7 bases lining up with TRBD2. Germline lookup yields CDR1 GTSNPN and CDR2 SVGIG (reference sequence). The CDR3 runs 18 residues. V was pared by 4 bases and J by 5 bases, with 20 bases of the junction left unmatched. For the CDR3, the DNA is TGTGCCTGGACCAAGACTAGCTTGGGCCTCCTTTTGAACAATGAGCAGTTCTTC. It translates to CAWTKTSLGLLLNNEQFF.